The sequence of this T cell receptor beta chain was determined in a study of shared clonotypes between healthy human individuals (dated by TCRdb to about 2020). Concerning the study at large: The cohort comprised a couple of women and a few men aged 18 to 49 years. For each donor, three plates each were used for CD4 naive and CD4 memory, two plates were used for CD8 naive, and one plate was used for CD8 memory. Blood TCR repertoires of five healthy adults were deeply sequenced to estimate repertoire size and the extent of clonotype sharing between individuals. Libraries were prepared and TCR repertoires were sequenced by different laboratories using diverse techniques, in order to increase sequencing depth and limit assay-specific biases. Each donor's leukapheresis produced roughly between about 0.8 and 10 billion PBMCs. The full study reports these points: Sampling was restricted to blood, and TCR repertoires in tissue are likely to differ from TCR repertoires in blood. Pairwise subsampling led to the expectation that sequencing depth would affect the degree of clonotype sharing among donors. Incomplete sequencing was indicated by rarefaction of sorted-subset datasets, despite the large sequencing depth. Naive subsets generally had larger estimated clonotype richness than memory subsets. Compared with non-shared clonotypes, the clonotypes found in all four sorted-subset donors had higher generation probabilities. Because the study included a small number of donors, the genetic and exposure-history diversity represented was limited. Sharing across four donors was observed for about 5% of naive CD4, 3% to 3.5% of naive CD8, roughly 2.4% of memory CD4, and around 0.42% of memory CD8 clonotypes.

In the germline V gene, CDR1 corresponds to SGHTA and CDR2 to FQGNSA. The junction carries 8 bases between V and J, which are trimmed by 5 bases and 0 bases respectively. The CDR3, cysteine through phenylalanine, is 14 amino acids long. Of the read, only the CDR3 DNA is kept; its 42 bases are in frame from base 1. Using the deep immunoSEQ assay, TCR CDR3 regions were amplified from genomic DNA by multiplex PCR. For each cell subset, the extracted genomic DNA was distributed evenly across all wells of several immunoSEQ 96-well plates, and each plate served as one replicate. For sorted subsets, approximately 190 ng of genomic DNA, equivalent to some 33,000 T cell genomes, went into each replicate PCR. The purified libraries were quantified using a Qubit 3.0 fluorometer, sized with a Bioanalyzer 2100, and then quantified again using the KAPA Library Quantification kit. A separate single-read 150-cycle Illumina NextSeq 550 flow cell was used to sequence each immunoSEQ 96-well plate. The source study handled its data this way. The immunoSEQ output contained only junctional sequences without quality scores, so filtering could not match that applied to full-length reads. To assign V/J genes and CDR3, sequences were annotated using PyIR, a Python wrapper for IgBLAST v1.9, with IMGT germline references. Reads were removed for weak V/J assignments (E-value above 1e-6), missing CDR3, stop codons, out-of-frame junctions, or ambiguous translated residues. V3J clonotypes were defined by identical inferred V gene, J gene, and CDR3 amino acid sequence. Percentage overlap between repertoires was calculated by dividing the number of shared unique clonotypes by the size of the smaller repertoire. Repertoire richness was assessed with RTK rarefaction, the Chao1 estimator, and Recon v2.1 estimates of unobserved clonotypes. For all TCRbeta clonotypes obtained by the gDNA method from a handful of donors, generation probabilities were computed with OLGA. TCRdb obtained this table from immuneACCESS and retained in-frame rearrangements with V and J assigned. These tables miss some clones; where compared with another copy, unresolved V genes account for less than half of the shortfall, and the remainder is unexplained. Clone size and V and J calls were adopted from that table, with D and trimming inferred from the DNA. The sample has some 240,000 clones on record, just over 65% of them singletons. Approximately 10% of the sample lies in the top ten.

Healthy HIV-negative adults with no recently reported acute infections or vaccinations were included as donors. All donors were Caucasian adults living in Nashville, Tennessee, USA. CD4+ T cells were enriched through magnetic negative selection, after which naive cells were positively selected on CD45RA and the remaining negative fraction served as the memory subset. Blood was collected by leukapheresis, and PBMCs were isolated by Ficoll-Histopaque density gradient centrifugation and then cryopreserved in liquid nitrogen vapor phase. Analytical flow cytometry was used to check the purity and quantity of every magnetically sorted T cell population. Each sorted fraction had its genomic DNA isolated and then quantified by UV absorbance on a Nanodrop 2000c. This clone showed up just a few times. It has no known antigen specificity. No much larger clonotype is one base removed from it; base qualities were not supplied.

The sequence is built from TRBV7-2 and TRBJ1-3; no D gene can be assigned with confidence. This TCR derives from a man aged 25-45 years in good health. The sequencing sample was made of memory CD4+ T cells sorted from blood. The cell subset or site label on this specimen signifies: CD45RA-negative fraction. This receptor has the CDR3 CASSQGLSGNTIYF. The DNA sequence reads TGTGCCAGCAGCCAAGGTCTCTCTGGAAACACCATATATTTT.